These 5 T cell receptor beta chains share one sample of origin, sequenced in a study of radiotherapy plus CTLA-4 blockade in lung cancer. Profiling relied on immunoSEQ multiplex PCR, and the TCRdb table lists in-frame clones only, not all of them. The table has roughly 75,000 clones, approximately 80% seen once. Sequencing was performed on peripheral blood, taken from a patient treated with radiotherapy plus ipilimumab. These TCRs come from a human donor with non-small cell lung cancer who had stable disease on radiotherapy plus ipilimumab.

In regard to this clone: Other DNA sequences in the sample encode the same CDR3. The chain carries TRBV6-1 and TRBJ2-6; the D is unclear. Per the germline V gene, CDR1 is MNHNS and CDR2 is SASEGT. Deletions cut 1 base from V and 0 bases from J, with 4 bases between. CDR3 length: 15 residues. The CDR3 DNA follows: TGTGCCAGCAGTGAAGGGGGCTCTGGGGCCAACGTCCTGACTTTC. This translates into CASSEGGSGANVLTF.

CDR3 DNA sequence: TGTGCCAGCAGCACTAGCGGGGGCTACAATGAGCAGTTCTTC. The encoded protein is CASSTSGGYNEQFF. The chain carries TRBV11-2 and TRBJ2-1; the match to TRBD2 covers 11 bases. There are 14 residues in the CDR3. The ends lost 5 bases at V and 3 bases at J; junction bases unmatched: 0. The germline V gene has CDR1 SGHAT and CDR2 FQNNGV.

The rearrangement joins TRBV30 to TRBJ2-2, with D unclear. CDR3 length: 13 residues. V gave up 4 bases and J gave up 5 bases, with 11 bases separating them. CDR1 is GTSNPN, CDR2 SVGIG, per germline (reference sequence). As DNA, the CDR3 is TGTGCCTGGATGTGGGTAAATACCGGGGAGCTGTTTTTT. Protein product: CAWMWVNTGELFF.

The CDR3 here is CAWSGLLTNEKLFF. CDR3 DNA sequence: TGTGCCTGGAGTGGCCTCCTAACTAATGAAAAACTGTTTTTT. V is TRBV30 and J is TRBJ1-4; D uncertain. Germline V gene data show CDR1 as GTSNPN and CDR2 as SVGIG (reference sequence). The CDR3 has 14 residues. V lost 1 base and J 1 base, leaving 7 bases between the germline ends.

CDR3: CASSYGAEFFYGYTF. The CDR3 DNA reads as TGTGCCAGCAGTTACGGAGCAGAGTTTTTCTATGGCTACACCTTC. The V and J genes are TRBV6-6 and TRBJ1-2; no reliable D call. Germline V gives CDR1 MNHNY, CDR2 SVGAGI (reference sequence). CDR3 size: 15 residues. Trimming cost V 2 bases and J 4 bases, with 14 bases left between them.